The 5 T cell receptor beta chains below were found in one sample sequenced in a study of regulatory T cells in long-lasting Graves disease. This sample's time point: newly diagnosed GD, antithyroid drugs for less than 3 months. RNA from PBMCs was the source of the TCR library. Combining iRepertoire HTBI primers with Arm-PCR of CDR3 regions, the authors built TCR beta libraries. TCRdb re-derived calls from the multiplex PCR reads in MiXCR, one entry per CDR3 protein. Of roughly 420,000 distinct CDR3 sequences listed, approximately 16% are singletons. This same sample was also part of a study on T cells in Graves' hyperthyroidism and ophthalmopathy.

Here the sequenced sample was peripheral blood mononuclear cells (PBMCs), taken at new diagnosis, from a patient treated with antithyroid drugs. The receptors derive from a woman younger than 30 with Graves disease.

This clonotype was seen repeatedly, ten times or more. This rearrangement joins TRBV20-1 to TRBJ1-2; TRBD1 is a possible D gene (6 bases). The CDR3 contains 13 residues. V lost 6 bases, J lost 1 base, and 12 bases lay in between. Germline V gives CDR1 DFQATT, CDR2 SNEGSKA (reference sequence). DNA for the CDR3: TGCAGTGCCCGGGGGACACTTAACTATGGCTACACCTTC. This translates into CSARGTLNYGYTF.

The chain is built from TRBV5-8 and TRBJ1-2; 7 bases align to TRBD1. V was clipped by 0 bases and J by 1 base; unmatched bases: 12. Per the germline V gene, CDR1 is SGHTS and CDR2 is YDEGEE. The CDR3 is 18 amino acids. This chain's CDR3 is CASSLVPGQIIINYGYTF. In DNA, the CDR3 is TGTGCCAGCAGCTTGGTGCCGGGACAGATAATTATTAACTATGGCTACACCTTC.

The V call is TRBV6-1, the J call TRBJ2-3, with D uncertain. This CDR3 is 14 amino acids long. Per germline, CDR1 MNHNS and CDR2 SASEGT. Trimming left V 6 bases short and J 1 base short, with 11 bases between. CDR3 sequence reads: CASSFEAGTDTQYF. CDR3 nucleotides: TGTGCCAGCAGCTTTGAGGCAGGCACAGATACGCAGTATTTT.

There are a few counts of this clonotype. In DNA form, the CDR3 reads TGCGCCAGCAGCCAACTTCATACAGGGGGCGGTCAGCCCCAGCATTTT. It yields the protein CASSQLHTGGGQPQHF. The chain has TRBV4-1 and TRBJ1-5; 9 bases fit TRBD1. V was clipped by 2 bases and J by 6 bases; unmatched bases: 8. The germline gives CDR1 MGHRA, CDR2 YSYEKL. This CDR3 has 16 amino acids.

This clonotype appeared many times. The rearrangement joins TRBV6-5 to TRBJ2-7; 7 nucleotides align to TRBD2. J gave up 6 bases and V 4 bases, and 12 bases lay outside the gene matches. This CDR3 has 15 residues. Germline assignment: CDR1 MNHEY and CDR2 SVGAGI. The CDR3 here is CASSWDQRDYSEQYF. The DNA for the CDR3 is TGTGCCAGCAGTTGGGACCAAAGGGACTACAGCGAGCAGTACTTC.